One and the same sample provided the 32 T cell receptor beta chains below, sequenced in a study of T cell responses to AZD1222 COVID-19 vaccine. Clones were read by immunoSEQ multiplex PCR, and TCRdb kept only the in-frame ones, dropping some. The sample contains 85,000 to 100,000 clones, approximately 90% of which appear only once. Source: peripheral blood, taken 28 days after the second AZD1222 dose. The receptor set was obtained from an adult who received the AZD1222 COVID-19 vaccine.

The rearrangement links TRBV14 to TRBJ2-7, with 9 nucleotides matching TRBD2. There are 15 residues in the CDR3. V dropped 1 base and J dropped 5; count of bases not matched to a gene: 6. From germline, CDR1 is SGHDN and CDR2 FVKESK. In DNA, the CDR3 is TGTGCCAGCAGCCAAGGTAGCGGGAGTGTCCACGAGCAGTACTTC. Translated, it gives CASSQGSGSVHEQYF.

The V and J genes are TRBV29-1 and TRBJ2-3; D gene ambiguous. The CDR3 consists of 13 residues. V lost 4 bases, J lost 2 bases, and 10 bases lay in between. The germline CDR1 and CDR2 sequences are SQVTM and ANQGSEA. In nucleotides, the CDR3 is TGCAGCGTTGGGTTTCTAGTCACAGATACGCAGTATTTT. Translating gives CSVGFLVTDTQYF.

The chain couples TRBV2 to TRBJ2-5; D is unclear. This CDR3 has 16 amino acids. The germline V gene encodes CDR1 SNHLY and CDR2 FYNNEI. V was shortened by 6 bases and J by 5 bases, with 22 bases between the two germline ends. CDR3 residues: CASSDPMQSYQETQYF. In DNA, the CDR3 is TGTGCCAGCAGCGATCCCATGCAGAGCTATCAGGAGACCCAGTACTTC.

This clone was found once. CDR3 loop: CASSERRSYGYEQYF. Written as DNA, the CDR3 is TGTGCCAGCAGTGAGAGAAGGTCGTACGGCTACGAGCAGTACTTC. The chain combines TRBV2 with TRBJ2-7; no firm D call. Germline V CDR1 and CDR2: SNHLY, FYNNEI. V was cut by 3 bases and J by 3 bases, with 15 bases left in between. This CDR3 contains 15 residues.

In regard to this clone: The same CDR3 also results from other DNA sequences found in this sample. The chain combines TRBV18 with TRBJ2-7; 7 nucleotides line up with TRBD1. The CDR3 length is 14 residues. The junction had 3 bases not matched to a gene; V was cut back by 2 bases and J by 2 bases. Germline V lookup: CDR1 KGHSH, CDR2 LQKENI. CDR3 region: CASSPSQGAYEQYF. The CDR3 DNA reads as TGTGCCAGCTCACCAAGTCAGGGGGCCTACGAGCAGTACTTC.

The V and J genes are TRBV28 and TRBJ2-1; 9 nucleotides line up with TRBD2. This CDR3 is built from 18 residues. With 3 bases clipped from V and 6 bases from J, the junction kept 15 bases outside the gene matches. In germline, CDR1 is MDHEN, CDR2 SYDVKM. CDR3 DNA: TGTGCCAGCAGTTTGAGATTCGCGGGAGGGCCCGTCGGCAATGAGCAGTTCTTC. Translation gives CASSLRFAGGPVGNEQFF. The entire variable domain, with the rest obtained from reference TRBV28 and TRBJ2-1, is as follows: DVKVTQSSRYLVKRTGEKVFLECVQDMDHENMFWYRQDPGLGLRLIYFSYDVKMKEKGDIPEGYSVSREKKERFSLILESASTNQTSMYLCASSLRFAGGPVGNEQFFGPGTRLTVL.

This chain uses TRBV7-8 with TRBJ1-3; D is unclear. Trimming took off 3 bases at V and 0 bases at J, with 15 bases between the two ends. The CDR3 spans 17 residues. CDR1 and CDR2 (germline): SGHVS, FQNEAQ. CDR3 in amino acids: CASSFTAGRLSGNTIYF. CDR3 nucleotide sequence: TGTGCCAGCAGCTTCACGGCAGGTCGCCTCTCTGGAAACACCATATATTTT.

The CDR3 region has the DNA TGCGCCAGCAGCTTGCCGACTAGCGGGAGAATAACCTACGAGCAGTACTTC. It yields the protein CASSLPTSGRITYEQYF. The V gene is TRBV5-1, the J gene TRBJ2-7, with TRBD2 matching 12 bases. V shed 1 base, J shed 2 bases, and the junction held 7 bases outside the gene matches. The length of the CDR3 is 17 residues. CDR1 is SGHRS and CDR2 is YFSETQ in the germline V gene.

This rearrangement joins TRBV7-9 to TRBJ2-5; 9 nucleotides align to TRBD2. CDR1 is SEHNR, CDR2 FQNEAQ, per germline (reference sequence). The CDR3 length is 17 residues. V was clipped by 0 bases and J by 1 base; unmatched bases: 6. CDR3 bases: TGTGCCAGCAGCTTAGCGTTGGGGCGGGAGGGCCAAGAGACCCAGTACTTC. Its protein product is CASSLALGREGQETQYF. Full variable domain (outside the CDR3, taken from reference TRBV7-9 and TRBJ2-5): DTGVSQNPRHKITKRGQNVTFRCDPISEHNRLYWYRQTLGQGPEFLTYFQNEAQLEKSRLLSDRFSAERPKGSFSTLEIQRTEQGDSAMYLCASSLALGREGQETQYFGPGTRLLVL.

V gene TRBV3-1 (or the pseudogene TRBV3-2) combines with J gene TRBJ2-1; 7 nucleotides match TRBD2. CDR3 length equals 16 residues. Germline-derived CDR1 and CDR2 are LGHDT and YNNKEL (reference sequence). J was trimmed by 0 bases and V by 4 bases; bases with no gene match: 6. In DNA, the CDR3 is TGTGCCAGCAGCCGCACGGGAGGATTCTCCTACAATGAGCAGTTCTTC. It yields the protein CASSRTGGFSYNEQFF.

V and J are TRBV20-1 and TRBJ2-7, with D unclear. Trimming removed 3 bases from V and 10 bases from J, with 10 bases in between. CDR1 and CDR2 (germline): DFQATT, SNEGSKA (reference sequence). The CDR3 covers 10 residues. The CDR3 protein is CSASPRSQYF. The DNA of the CDR3 is TGCAGTGCTAGCCCCCGGTCCCAGTACTTC.

The V call is TRBV29-1, the J call TRBJ1-1; D is perhaps TRBD1 (5 bases). There are 13 residues in the CDR3. In germline, CDR1 is SQVTM, CDR2 ANQGSEA. V lost 1 base to trimming and J lost 4 bases, with 10 bases between them. CDR3 DNA sequence: TGCAGCGTTGAAGTCGGGGGGGGCACTGAAGCTTTCTTT. Protein sequence: CSVEVGGGTEAFF.

This chain uses TRBV6-6 with TRBJ1-4; 7 bases align to TRBD1. Germline CDR1 is MNHNY and CDR2 is SVGAGI (reference sequence). The CDR3 totals 18 residues. J lost 5 bases, V lost 5 bases, and 17 bases had no gene match. The CDR3 loop reads CASSRQGATFNVNEKLFF. DNA of the CDR3: TGTGCCAGCAGTCGACAGGGCGCCACATTCAACGTAAATGAAAAACTGTTTTTT.

The chain is built from TRBV6-6 and TRBJ2-7; D is ambiguous. The CDR3 consists of 15 residues. V lost 5 bases and J 2 bases, leaving 16 bases between the germline ends. Per germline, CDR1 MNHNY and CDR2 SVGAGI (reference sequence). CDR3: CASSTISYPPYEQYF. The CDR3 DNA reads TGTGCCAGCAGTACTATTAGCTACCCCCCCTACGAGCAGTACTTC.

The rearrangement joins TRBV2 to TRBJ1-6; D is possibly TRBD1 (5 bases). Germline lookup yields CDR1 SNHLY and CDR2 FYNNEI. The CDR3 spans 12 residues. The V end was cut by 0 bases, the J end by 15 bases, with 9 bases between. The chain's CDR3 is CASSEARGYLHF. The CDR3 nucleotides are TGTGCCAGCAGTGAAGCTCGGGGGTACCTCCACTTT. Based on the CDR3 plus reference TRBV2 and TRBJ1-6, the full variable domain is EPEVTQTPSHQVTQMGQEVILRCVPISNHLYFYWYRQILGQKVEFLVSFYNNEISEKSEIFDDQFSVERPDGSNFTLKIRSTKLEDSAMYFCASSEARGYLHFGNGTRLTVT.

The chain uses TRBV6-5 and TRBJ1-5; TRBD1 might be the D (5 bases). The CDR3 runs 15 residues. Germline CDR1 MNHEY, CDR2 SVGAGI. Trimming shortened V by 5 bases and J by 5 bases, and 16 bases separated the two germline ends. Written as DNA, the CDR3 is TGTGCCAGCAGTAAAAATCGGGACTCACATCAGCCCCAGCATTTT. It is translated as CASSKNRDSHQPQHF.

The chain joins TRBV11-2 to TRBJ2-7; D not certain. The V end was cut by 1 base, the J end by 4 bases, with 11 bases between. Germline CDR1 reads SGHAT; CDR2 reads FQNNGV. The CDR3 totals 14 residues. Here the CDR3 reads CASSLAPEHYEQYF. In nucleotides, the CDR3 is TGTGCCAGCAGCTTAGCCCCAGAGCATTACGAGCAGTACTTC.

This clone has just one count. V and J are TRBV10-2 and TRBJ1-5; TRBD1 is a possible D gene (5 bases). In germline, CDR1 is WSHSY, CDR2 SAAADI. V was shortened by 3 bases and J by 6 bases, with 9 bases between the two germline ends. The CDR3 extends over 13 amino acids. The CDR3 protein is CASSEGVRQPQHF. In nucleotides, the CDR3 is TGCGCCAGCAGTGAAGGGGTTCGTCAGCCCCAGCATTTT.

The V and J genes are TRBV19 and TRBJ2-1, with D unresolved. The V gene lost 1 base and the J gene lost 3 bases, with 10 bases spanning the gap. The CDR3 totals 15 residues. Germline-derived CDR1 and CDR2 are LNHDA and SQIVND (reference sequence). CDR3 protein: CASSIALQGYNEQFF. CDR3 in DNA: TGTGCCAGTAGTATAGCCCTCCAAGGCTACAATGAGCAGTTCTTC.

The V and J genes are TRBV20-1 and TRBJ1-2; no reliable D call. The CDR3 sequence is 12 residues long. The germline CDR1 and CDR2 sequences are DFQATT and SNEGSKA (reference sequence). The V and J ends lost 3 bases and 3 bases respectively, with 8 bases between them. The DNA of the CDR3 is TGCAGTGCTAGTTCTCAGGACTATGGCTACACCTTC. This gives the protein CSASSQDYGYTF.

The chain carries TRBV19 and TRBJ2-1; TRBD2 matches 14 bases. The CDR3 is 16 residues long. V gave up 7 bases and J gave up 7 bases; unmatched junction bases: 9. CDR1 and CDR2 (germline): LNHDA, SQIVND (reference sequence). Here the CDR3 DNA reads TGTGCCAGTACCCGGACTAGCGGGAGGTCTGGGAATGAGCAGTTCTTC. Amino acids: CASTRTSGRSGNEQFF.

Only a few counts were recorded for this clone. The rearrangement links TRBV30 to TRBJ2-1; the D gene is possibly TRBD2 (6 bases). Germline V gives CDR1 GTSNPN, CDR2 SVGIG (reference sequence). Trimming cost V 3 bases and J 2 bases, with 23 bases left between them. CDR3 size: 18 residues. CDR3 DNA sequence: TGTGCCTGGAGGCCTTCCCTGGAGGGCGGAAAAACCTACAATGAGCAGTTCTTC. This encodes CAWRPSLEGGKTYNEQFF.

This clone is a singleton in its sample. The genes are TRBV28 and TRBJ2-3, with TRBD2 identical over 9 bases. This CDR3 is 18 amino acids long. Unmatched junction bases numbered 14, after V lost 5 bases and J lost 2 bases. Germline CDR1 and CDR2: MDHEN and SYDVKM. The CDR3 is CASSPVPFSGSFTDTQYF. The CDR3 nucleotides are TGTGCCAGCAGTCCAGTTCCCTTTAGCGGGAGCTTCACAGATACGCAGTATTTT.

The chain couples TRBV5-1 to TRBJ2-5; TRBD2 might be the D (5 bases). Germline V gene data show CDR1 as SGHRS and CDR2 as YFSETQ. The CDR3 runs to 15 residues. Trimming took 3 bases from V and 1 from J, leaving 13 bases between them. The CDR3 protein is CASSWGALGQETQYF. The CDR3 DNA reads TGCGCCAGCAGCTGGGGAGCCTTGGGCCAAGAGACCCAGTACTTC.

V is TRBV6-5 and J is TRBJ1-3; D gene unclear. CDR1 MNHEY and CDR2 SVGAGI come from the germline V gene. CDR3 length: 14 amino acids. V lost 3 bases, J lost 2 bases, and 8 bases lay in between. CDR3 residues: CASSYGGTGNTIYF. The DNA of the CDR3 is TGTGCCAGCAGTTATGGTGGGACTGGAAACACCATATATTTT.

The V and J genes are TRBV24-1 and TRBJ2-2, with 12 bases fitting TRBD2. CDR1 and CDR2 from the germline V gene are KGHDR and SFDVKD. The CDR3 length is 19 residues. V lost 3 bases, J lost 0 bases, and 7 bases stayed unmatched. The CDR3 DNA sequence: TGTGCCACCAGTGATCCCGGGACTAGCGGGCTAACGAACACCGGGGAGCTGTTTTTT. Translated: CATSDPGTSGLTNTGELFF.

This rearrangement joins TRBV28 to TRBJ2-7; 10 bases are a match to TRBD2. CDR1 and CDR2 (germline): MDHEN, SYDVKM. J gave up 3 bases and V 6 bases, and 5 bases lay outside the gene matches. The CDR3 covers 14 residues. The CDR3 region is CASRYSGRNYEQYF. The CDR3 nucleotides read TGTGCCAGCAGATATAGCGGGAGGAACTACGAGCAGTACTTC.

The genes are TRBV6-5 and TRBJ2-7, with 8 positions matching TRBD2. V lost 4 bases to trimming and J lost 2 bases; unmatched junction nucleotides: 7. This CDR3 region has 15 residues. CDR1 and CDR2 (germline): MNHEY, SVGAGI. CDR3 sequence (DNA): TGTGCCAGCAGTTTAAGCGGGAGCCATCCCTACGAGCAGTACTTC. Translation gives CASSLSGSHPYEQYF.

V usage is TRBV2 and J usage is TRBJ2-1; D is unclear. Trimming took 4 bases from V and 12 from J, leaving 22 bases between them. The length of the CDR3 is 15 residues. Germline CDR1 SNHLY, CDR2 FYNNEI. For the CDR3, the DNA is TGTGCCAGCAGTGCTATTCTATTGAAACTGGAGATGCAGTTCTTC. Its protein is CASSAILLKLEMQFF.

This clone was picked up a small number of times. V usage is TRBV24-1 and J usage is TRBJ2-7, with 8 bases that match TRBD2. The germline CDR1 and CDR2 sequences are KGHDR and SFDVKD. The CDR3 has 13 residues. V dropped 3 bases and J dropped 7; count of bases not matched to a gene: 4. DNA of the CDR3: TGTGCCACCAGTGATGGGCGGGAGGAAGAGCAGTACTTC. Residues: CATSDGREEEQYF.

V is TRBV6-6 and J is TRBJ1-1; possible D gene TRBD1, 6 bases. CDR1 is MNHNY and CDR2 is SVGAGI in the germline V gene (reference sequence). V lost 7 bases to trimming and J lost 3 bases, with 18 bases between them. This CDR3 has 15 amino acids. CDR3 bases: TGTGCCAGCAATCCGGCCAGGGGTAGTTACACTGAAGCTTTCTTT. It codes for CASNPARGSYTEAFF.

This chain links TRBV6-5 with TRBJ2-5, with 9 bases that match TRBD2. Losses at the gene ends were 7 bases for V and 5 bases for J; bases not matched to a gene: 2. Germline CDR1 is MNHEY and CDR2 is SVGAGI. This CDR3 region has 12 residues. The CDR3 coding sequence is TGTGCCAGCAATGCGGGAGGGGAGACCCAGTACTTC. Its translation: CASNAGGETQYF.